One sample yielded the 3 T cell receptor beta chains listed below, sequenced in a study of human T cells and chemical hapten exposure. TCRdb re-derived calls from the RACE reads in MiXCR, one entry per CDR3 protein. The sample holds approximately 340,000 distinct CDR3 sequences; under 8% are singletons and the top ten take around 8.2%. Time point noted: patch test 1, 2 weeks after DPC sensitization. Treatment here: therapeutic diphenylcyclopropenone sensitization with weekly scalp DPC. Sequenced here: whole blood, sampled in connection with sensitization to the hapten diphenylcyclopropenone (DPC). All receptors derive from a young woman with alopecia areata. Some clones in this sample may be carry-over from other donors' samples.

This clonotype has only a few counts. V is TRBV3-1 and J is TRBJ1-2, with D possibly matching TRBD1 (5 bases). V was shortened by 2 bases and J by 6 bases, with 7 bases between the two germline ends. Germline V CDR1 and CDR2: LGHDT, YNNKEL (reference sequence). There are 12 residues in the CDR3. This chain's CDR3 is CASSQTGDGYTF. For the CDR3, the DNA is TGTGCCAGCAGCCAAACAGGTGATGGCTACACCTTC.

This clonotype was seen repeatedly, ten times or more. In DNA, the CDR3 is TGTGCCAGCAGCTTGTTGTTAAGTCAGCGGGGGGCGCCTAGCACAGATACGCAGTATTTT. It is translated as CASSLLLSQRGAPSTDTQYF. V gene TRBV7-2 combines with J gene TRBJ2-3; 9 bases map to TRBD2. The germline gives CDR1 SGHTA, CDR2 FQGNSA. The CDR3 is 20 amino acids. Trimming cost V 3 bases and J 0 bases; bases outside gene matches: 16.

V usage is TRBV5-1 and J usage is TRBJ2-7; 7 bases map to TRBD2. The V gene's germline CDR1 is SGHRS and CDR2 YFSETQ. J lost 3 bases, V lost 4 bases, and 10 bases had no gene match. This CDR3 is built from 15 residues. CDR3: CASSPATTSYYEQYF. The CDR3 DNA reads as TGCGCCAGCAGCCCAGCTACGACTAGCTACTACGAGCAGTACTTC.